This T cell receptor beta chain was recovered during a study of T cells in localized non-small cell lung cancer. Findings and caveats of the study: Exceeding tumor, uninvolved adjacent lung had the highest T cell clonality. Appearing in adjacent lung were a median roughly 60 of the top 100 tumor clones.

A few counts support this clone. What it binds is not known. This CDR3 has 16 residues. Germline trimming cut 1 base from V and 6 bases from J; bases unmatched to any gene: 8. CDR1 SGHTA and CDR2 FQGNSA come from the germline V gene. Sequenced by immunoSEQ multiplex PCR; TCRdb stores in-frame clones only, minus some. The table lists around 25,000 clones, around 86% of them singletons, with approximately 5% in the top ten. The sequences come from peripheral blood, collected before any cancer treatment. This receptor was identified in a male donor older than 55 with stage II squamous cell lung carcinoma. V gene TRBV7-2 combines with J gene TRBJ2-1, with TRBD2 identical over 8 bases. CDR3 sequence: CASSLVPGGRGNEQFF. The CDR3 nucleotides are TGTGCCAGCAGCTTAGTACCGGGAGGGCGGGGCAATGAGCAGTTCTTC.